The 32 T cell receptor beta chains below were found in one sample sequenced in a study of shared clonotypes between healthy human individuals. Sequenced by immunoSEQ multiplex PCR; TCRdb stores in-frame clones only, minus some. The table has some 630,000 clones, approximately 96% seen once; the top ten hold 0.11%. The naive CD8 subset, CD45RO-negative cells positively selected for CCR7, excluded terminally differentiated effector memory CD45RA+ cells. Sequenced material: naive CD8+ T cells sorted from blood. The receptors derive from a woman aged 25 to 39 in good health.

V is TRBV27 and J is TRBJ1-1; 10 nucleotides match TRBD1. There are 15 residues in the CDR3. Germline V gene data show CDR1 as MNHEY and CDR2 as SMNVEV (reference sequence). The V and J ends lost 2 bases and 8 bases, in that order; junction bases with no gene match: 8. CDR3 in DNA: TGTGCCAGCAGTTTAGGGACAGGGGCCCCGAGAGAAGCTTTCTTT. It is translated as CASSLGTGAPREAFF.

This chain links TRBV7-9 with TRBJ1-3; possible D gene TRBD1, 5 bases. The CDR3 consists of 15 residues. Germline-derived CDR1 and CDR2 are SEHNR and FQNEAQ (reference sequence). Deletions cut 5 bases from V and 3 bases from J, with 14 bases between. The CDR3, as DNA: TGTGCCAGCAGCCGTACGACAGAGATTGGAAACACCATATATTTT. As protein: CASSRTTEIGNTIYF. The whole variable domain, filled in from reference TRBV7-9 and TRBJ1-3, reads DTGVSQNPRHKITKRGQNVTFRCDPISEHNRLYWYRQTLGQGPEFLTYFQNEAQLEKSRLLSDRFSAERPKGSFSTLEIQRTEQGDSAMYLCASSRTTEIGNTIYFGEGSWLTVV.

The gene calls are TRBV27 and TRBJ2-7; TRBD1 might be the D (6 bases). From germline, CDR1 is MNHEY and CDR2 SMNVEV (reference sequence). The CDR3 is made up of 16 amino acids. V was clipped by 5 bases and J by 0 bases, with 17 bases between them. The CDR3 region is CASSPRHRDISYEQYF. The CDR3 coding sequence is TGTGCCAGCAGTCCGCGTCACAGGGACATCTCCTACGAGCAGTACTTC.

This clone was seen only once. This chain links TRBV7-9 with TRBJ2-5; the D is unclear. Between the trimmed V and J ends, which lost 2 bases and 0 bases, there was a span of 10 bases. CDR3 length: 15 amino acids. CDR1 and CDR2 from the germline V gene are SEHNR and FQNEAQ (reference sequence). The CDR3 here is CASSLSVLYQETQYF. The CDR3 bases are TGTGCCAGCAGCTTATCCGTCTTGTACCAAGAGACCCAGTACTTC.

The genes are TRBV2 and TRBJ1-1; perhaps TRBD1 as D (6 bases). V was trimmed by 6 bases and J by 0 bases, leaving 11 bases between them. The germline V gene encodes CDR1 SNHLY and CDR2 FYNNEI. CDR3 length: 14 residues. The CDR3 spells CASSAGHLNTEAFF. CDR3 bases: TGTGCCAGCAGCGCGGGACATTTGAACACTGAAGCTTTCTTT.

This chain joins TRBV21-1 and TRBJ2-7; the listed D gene, TRBD1, was not tested against the DNA. TRBV21-1 is a pseudogene locus. The CDR3 sequence is 17 residues long. CDR3 coding DNA: TGTGCCAGCAGCAAAGCTTGCGGGACAGATTACACCTACGAGCAGTACTTC. As protein: CASSKACGTDYTYEQYF.

J is TRBJ1-2 and V is TRBV2; TRBD1 matches at 8 bases. CDR3 size: 14 residues. Germline CDR1 and CDR2: SNHLY and FYNNEI. V dropped 6 bases and J dropped 1; count of bases not matched to a gene: 4. CDR3 amino acids: CASRTGGNNYGYTF. The CDR3 bases are TGTGCCAGCAGAACAGGGGGAAATAACTATGGCTACACCTTC.

This clone has only one observation. V usage is TRBV5-1 and J usage is TRBJ2-5, with 13 positions matching TRBD2. Germline V CDR1 and CDR2: SGHRS, YFSETQ. J was trimmed by 2 bases and V by 0 bases; bases with no gene match: 4. This CDR3 has 17 residues. The CDR3 reads CASSLAGLAGIQETQYF. Written as DNA, the CDR3 is TGCGCCAGCAGCTTGGCGGGACTAGCGGGGATTCAAGAGACCCAGTACTTC.

The chain couples TRBV28 to TRBJ2-6; 7 nucleotides agree with TRBD1. CDR1 and CDR2 (germline): MDHEN, SYDVKM. The CDR3 spans 16 residues. Trimming removed 6 bases from V and 4 bases from J; junction bases left unmatched: 9. The CDR3 region is CASRLNRGAGANVLTF. In DNA, the CDR3 is TGTGCCAGCAGGCTTAACAGGGGTGCCGGGGCCAACGTCCTGACTTTC.

As DNA, the CDR3 is TGTGCCAGCAGTTACCGACAGGGTCAGGAAAAACTGTTTTTT. This translates into CASSYRQGQEKLFF. The V and J genes are TRBV28 and TRBJ1-4; TRBD1 matches 7 bases. Germline V gene sequence: CDR1 MDHEN, CDR2 SYDVKM. V lost 4 bases, J lost 8 bases, and 7 bases stayed unmatched. The CDR3 runs 14 residues.

This chain connects TRBV30 to TRBJ1-2; D not certain. V lost 4 bases to trimming and J lost 12 bases, with 6 bases between them. Germline V gene lookup returns CDR1 GTSNPN and CDR2 SVGIG (reference sequence). There are 8 residues in the CDR3. The CDR3: CAWNGDTF. The CDR3 coding sequence is TGTGCCTGGAACGGGGACACCTTC.

The V call is TRBV29-1, the J call TRBJ1-2; D not certain. The CDR3 length is 12 residues. V was shortened by 2 bases and J by 6 bases, with 10 bases between the two germline ends. From germline, CDR1 is SQVTM and CDR2 ANQGSEA. Here the CDR3 DNA reads TGCAGCGTTGAATGGGGTGGGGATGGCTACACCTTC. Its protein product is CSVEWGGDGYTF.

The chain employs TRBV7-6 and TRBJ2-1; 7 nucleotides match TRBD2. This CDR3 comprises 17 residues. Germline assignment: CDR1 SGHVS and CDR2 FNYEAQ. J lost 7 bases, V lost 1 base, and 13 bases had no gene match. In DNA, the CDR3 is TGTGCCAGCAGCTTAGGACTAGCAGGCATGAAAGGGAATGAGCAGTTCTTC. This encodes CASSLGLAGMKGNEQFF.

This chain links TRBV11-2 with TRBJ2-1, with 8 bases lining up with TRBD2. CDR1 SGHAT and CDR2 FQNNGV come from the germline V gene. V was clipped by 4 bases and J by 8 bases; unmatched bases: 10. The CDR3 is 15 residues long. CDR3 sequence: CASSSAGVGFYEQFF. Here the CDR3 DNA reads TGTGCCAGCAGCTCAGCGGGAGTTGGTTTCTATGAGCAGTTCTTC.

This clone has a single count. The genes are TRBV28 and TRBJ2-7; TRBD2 agrees at 7 bases. The V gene end was trimmed by 6 bases and the J gene end by 5 bases; junction bases not matched to a gene: 16. Germline V gives CDR1 MDHEN, CDR2 SYDVKM. The CDR3 is 16 amino acids. This chain's CDR3 is CASRSILAGVVDEQYF. The CDR3, as DNA: TGTGCCAGCAGATCTATTCTGGCGGGAGTTGTCGACGAGCAGTACTTC.

This clone has a single count. The chain employs TRBV2 and TRBJ2-7; no clear D gene. Germline CDR1 reads SNHLY; CDR2 reads FYNNEI. Trimming took 2 bases from V and 3 from J, leaving 5 bases between them. The CDR3 covers 12 residues. The CDR3 DNA reads as TGTGCCAGCAGTGAATATGTCTACGAGCAGTACTTC. Its translation: CASSEYVYEQYF. Using reference TRBV2 and TRBJ2-7 for the parts outside the CDR3, the full variable domain is EPEVTQTPSHQVTQMGQEVILRCVPISNHLYFYWYRQILGQKVEFLVSFYNNEISEKSEIFDDQFSVERPDGSNFTLKIRSTKLEDSAMYFCASSEYVYEQYFGPGTRLTVT.

CDR3 DNA sequence: TGTGCCAGCAGCTTCAGACAGGGACCAGGGTCAGATACGCAGTATTTT. Translated: CASSFRQGPGSDTQYF. The chain has TRBV7-8 and TRBJ2-3, with TRBD1 matching over 7 bases. Germline V gives CDR1 SGHVS, CDR2 FQNEAQ. The junction had 10 bases not matched to a gene; V was cut back by 3 bases and J by 4 bases. CDR3 length: 16 residues.

A remark on this clone: Other DNA sequences from this sample encode an identical CDR3 as well. The chain combines TRBV27 with TRBJ2-1, with 11 bases that match TRBD2. There are 15 residues in the CDR3. V lost 5 bases, J lost 7 bases, and 7 bases stayed unmatched. Germline V lookup: CDR1 MNHEY, CDR2 SMNVEV (reference sequence). CDR3 bases: TGTGCCAGCAGTCCCGGGACTAGCGGTTCGAATGAGCAGTTCTTC. It specifies CASSPGTSGSNEQFF.

Comments on this clone: At one end, the junction sequence differs from germline, possibly due to a read error. The chain links TRBV28 to TRBJ2-3; D call uncertain. The length of the CDR3 is 13 residues. Germline CDR1 MDHEN, CDR2 SYDVKM. CDR3 coding DNA: TGTGCCAGCAGTTTGTCTCGCGCCGATAAGCAGTATTTT. Protein product: CASSLSRADKQYF.

The V call is TRBV5-4, the J call TRBJ1-6; TRBD1 is a possible D gene (5 bases). The V end lost 4 bases, the J end lost 3 bases, and 11 bases lay between the germline ends. Germline V gene data show CDR1 as SGHNT and CDR2 as YYREEE (reference sequence). This CDR3 is 15 amino acids long. CDR3 in DNA: TGTGCCAGCAGCCCCGGGACGGGCTATAATTCACCCCTCCACTTT. It translates to CASSPGTGYNSPLHF. The complete variable domain, with remaining parts taken from reference TRBV5-4 and TRBJ1-6, reads ETGVTQSPTHLIKTRGQQVTLRCSSQSGHNTVSWYQQALGQGPQFIFQYYREEENGRGNFPPRFSGLQFPNYSSELNVNALELDDSALYLCASSPGTGYNSPLHFGNGTRLTVT.

The CDR3 reads CASRVPGSYEQYF. The DNA of the CDR3 is TGTGCCAGCCGGGTTCCGGGCTCCTACGAGCAGTACTTC. The rearrangement links TRBV27 to TRBJ2-7; D unclear. The V and J ends lost 8 bases and 0 bases respectively, with 11 bases between them. In germline, CDR1 is MNHEY, CDR2 SMNVEV (reference sequence). This CDR3 spans 13 amino acids.

The J gene is TRBJ2-7, the V gene TRBV5-6, with TRBD2 as a possible D gene (5 bases). This CDR3 region has 16 residues. The V and J ends lost 1 base and 1 base respectively, with 15 bases between them. Germline assignment: CDR1 SGHDT and CDR2 YYEEEE. CDR3 protein: CASSLYTDGKSYEQYF. The DNA for the CDR3 is TGTGCCAGCAGCTTGTATACGGACGGGAAATCCTACGAGCAGTACTTC.

The rearrangement joins TRBV29-1 to TRBJ2-2, with TRBD1 matching 7 bases. Unmatched junction bases numbered 6, after V lost 0 bases and J lost 2 bases. Germline V gene lookup returns CDR1 SQVTM and CDR2 ANQGSEA. This CDR3 spans 16 amino acids. This chain's CDR3 is CSVEDGTAKNTGELFF. DNA of the CDR3: TGCAGCGTTGAAGATGGGACAGCCAAAAACACCGGGGAGCTGTTTTTT.

In this sample, this clone turned up once. This sequence joins TRBV27 and TRBJ1-2; 9 bases are shared with TRBD1. J lost 5 bases, V lost 5 bases, and 9 bases had no gene match. The CDR3 is 15 amino acids. CDR1 and CDR2 (germline): MNHEY, SMNVEV (reference sequence). The CDR3 sequence: CASSALPTGGYGYTF. The DNA of the CDR3 is TGTGCCAGCAGTGCCCTGCCGACAGGGGGGTATGGCTACACCTTC.

The chain combines TRBV6-5 with TRBJ1-2, with D perhaps TRBD1 (5 bases). Trimming took 0 bases from V and 6 from J, leaving 17 bases between them. The germline CDR1 and CDR2 sequences are MNHEY and SVGAGI. This CDR3 region has 16 residues. CDR3 coding DNA: TGTGCCAGCAGTTACTCGAAGGGACCAGGACTGGATGGCTACACCTTC. Translating gives CASSYSKGPGLDGYTF.

This rearrangement joins TRBV19 to TRBJ2-1; D call uncertain. The V and J ends lost 5 bases and 0 bases respectively, with 14 bases between them. The germline V gene has CDR1 LNHDA and CDR2 SQIVND (reference sequence). This CDR3 has 16 amino acids. Here the CDR3 DNA reads TGTGCCAGTAGTCCTTCCGGGTTGAGCTCCTACAATGAGCAGTTCTTC. Residues: CASSPSGLSSYNEQFF.

The chain couples TRBV5-1 to TRBJ2-1; TRBD1 aligns across 8 bases. The CDR3 totals 17 residues. Unmatched junction bases numbered 13, after V lost 1 base and J lost 7 bases. CDR1 is SGHRS and CDR2 is YFSETQ in the germline V gene. CDR3 protein: CASSLLVRTGPRNEQFF. The CDR3, as DNA: TGCGCCAGCAGCTTGTTAGTTCGGACAGGGCCGAGGAATGAGCAGTTCTTC.

V is TRBV7-2 and J is TRBJ2-2, with 12 nucleotides matching TRBD2. CDR3 length: 16 residues. With 5 bases clipped from V and 6 bases from J, the junction kept 7 bases outside the gene matches. Germline CDR1 reads SGHTA; CDR2 reads FQGNSA. CDR3: CASSPHGLAGPGELFF. CDR3 coding DNA: TGTGCCAGCAGCCCCCATGGACTAGCGGGACCCGGGGAGCTGTTTTTT.

The chain combines TRBV7-9 with TRBJ2-1; D is perhaps TRBD1 or TRBD2 (5 bases each). Germline assignment: CDR1 SEHNR and CDR2 FQNEAQ (reference sequence). There are 15 residues in the CDR3. V lost 2 bases, J lost 5 bases, and 13 bases lay in between. CDR3 loop: CASSLSWDLNNEQFF. The CDR3 DNA sequence: TGTGCCAGCAGCTTATCGTGGGACCTAAACAATGAGCAGTTCTTC.

This clone was seen once. CDR3 bases: TGTGCCAGCAGCCAAGATCGGGATTTCCCCACAGATACGCAGTATTTT. Encoded protein: CASSQDRDFPTDTQYF. The chain is built from TRBV4-2 and TRBJ2-3; weak D call: TRBD2 (5 bases). Per the germline V gene, CDR1 is LGHNA and CDR2 is YNFKEQ. This CDR3 contains 16 residues. Trimming removed 0 bases at V and 2 bases at J, with 12 bases between.

The V gene is TRBV27, the J gene TRBJ2-1, with TRBD1 as a possible D gene (6 bases). In germline, CDR1 is MNHEY, CDR2 SMNVEV (reference sequence). Trimming removed 5 bases at V and 4 bases at J, with 12 bases between. There are 14 residues in the CDR3. CDR3 DNA sequence: TGTGCCAGCAGTCCCGAGCAGGGGTACAATGAGCAGTTCTTC. Amino acids: CASSPEQGYNEQFF.

This clone has a single count. The chain combines TRBV28 with TRBJ1-2; the D is unclear. The CDR3 runs 13 residues. V gave up 8 bases and J gave up 6 bases, with 16 bases separating them. Looked up from germline, CDR1 is MDHEN and CDR2 is SYDVKM. The CDR3 region has the DNA TGTGCCAGCTGGGAGGCACCAAGGGATGGCTACACCTTC. Its translation is CASWEAPRDGYTF.